A selection of T cell receptor beta chains follows, all from one sample in a study of T cells in narcolepsy. Repertoires were generated with immunoSEQ multiplex PCR, while TCRdb's copy carries only in-frame clones and drops some. The sample has roughly 35,000 clones, around 80% seen once; the top ten hold approximately 0.99%. The sequencing input was memory (CD45RA-) CD4+ T cells from blood. The source is a human donor in good health. Both conserved end residues are part of each CDR3. Each record gives: clone size, V gene, J gene, D gene, CDR3 protein, CDR3 DNA. A D gene is named only where the DNA matches it firmly. Size is stated for part of the rows, as once, few or many counts, or as a class when the clone is expanded.

clone_size: .; v_call: TRBV5-1; j_call: TRBJ2-5; d_call: .; cdr3_aa: CASSPRATTSQETQYF; cdr3_nt: TGCGCCAGCAGCCCCCGGGCTACCACAAGCCAAGAGACCCAGTACTTC
clone_size: .; v_call: TRBV10-1; j_call: TRBJ2-5; d_call: .; cdr3_aa: CASSDQETQYF; cdr3_nt: TGCGCCAGCAGTGACCAAGAGACCCAGTACTTC
clone_size: .; v_call: TRBV7-2; j_call: TRBJ1-2; d_call: .; cdr3_aa: CASSPAGGLNYGYTF; cdr3_nt: TGTGCCAGCAGCCCCGCGGGGGGTCTCAACTATGGCTACACCTTC
clone_size: .; v_call: TRBV5-1; j_call: TRBJ2-2; d_call: .; cdr3_aa: CASSLGASANTGELFF; cdr3_nt: TGCGCCAGCAGCTTGGGGGCTTCTGCGAACACCGGGGAGCTGTTTTTT
clone_size: .; v_call: TRBV2; j_call: TRBJ2-5; d_call: TRBD2; cdr3_aa: CASSEGREGKTQYF; cdr3_nt: TGTGCCAGCAGTGAGGGCAGGGAGGGAAAGACCCAGTACTTC
clone_size: .; v_call: TRBV6-6; j_call: TRBJ1-1; d_call: TRBD1; cdr3_aa: CASSGTVWTEAFF; cdr3_nt: TGTGCCAGTAGTGGGACAGTTTGGACTGAAGCTTTCTTT
clone_size: .; v_call: TRBV18; j_call: TRBJ1-3; d_call: TRBD1; cdr3_aa: CASSLPTGGSGNTIYF; cdr3_nt: TGTGCCAGCTCACTTCCTACAGGGGGCTCTGGAAACACCATATATTTT
clone_size: .; v_call: TRBV25-1; j_call: TRBJ1-6; d_call: .; cdr3_aa: CASSLRATNSPLHF; cdr3_nt: TGTGCCAGCAGTCTGCGGGCCACGAATTCACCCCTCCACTTT
clone_size: .; v_call: TRBV19; j_call: TRBJ2-3; d_call: TRBD2; cdr3_aa: CATKIRGGTDTQYF; cdr3_nt: TGTGCCACCAAAATCCGCGGGGGGACAGATACGCAGTATTTT
clone_size: once; v_call: TRBV5-4; j_call: TRBJ2-3; d_call: TRBD2; cdr3_aa: CASSLALGSGRADTQYF; cdr3_nt: TGTGCCAGCAGCTTGGCACTGGGGAGCGGGAGGGCTGATACGCAGTATTTT
clone_size: few; v_call: TRBV10-3; j_call: TRBJ2-2; d_call: .; cdr3_aa: CAIRPLLTGELFF; cdr3_nt: TGTGCCATCAGGCCTCTCTTAACCGGGGAGCTGTTTTTT
clone_size: .; v_call: TRBV19; j_call: TRBJ2-7; d_call: TRBD2; cdr3_aa: CASSIEVGRLSYEQYF; cdr3_nt: TGTGCCAGTAGTATAGAGGTCGGGAGGCTCTCCTACGAGCAGTACTTC
clone_size: .; v_call: TRBV19; j_call: TRBJ1-4; d_call: .; cdr3_aa: CASSIRGEKLFF; cdr3_nt: TGTGCCAGTAGTATTCGGGGGGAAAAACTGTTTTTT
clone_size: .; v_call: TRBV29-1; j_call: TRBJ1-1; d_call: .; cdr3_aa: CSVEWRAEAFF; cdr3_nt: TGCAGCGTTGAATGGAGGGCTGAAGCTTTCTTT
clone_size: .; v_call: TRBV28; j_call: TRBJ1-2; d_call: .; cdr3_aa: CASSLPGSFYGYTF; cdr3_nt: TGTGCCAGCAGTTTACCCGGGTCTTTCTATGGCTACACCTTC
clone_size: .; v_call: TRBV28; j_call: TRBJ1-2; d_call: TRBD1; cdr3_aa: CASRIPGQGANGYTF; cdr3_nt: TGTGCCAGCAGAATTCCGGGACAGGGGGCTAATGGCTACACCTTC
clone_size: few; v_call: TRBV7-2; j_call: TRBJ2-7; d_call: TRBD2; cdr3_aa: CASSLAGGPYEQYF; cdr3_nt: TGTGCCAGCAGCTTAGCGGGAGGGCCCTACGAGCAGTACTTC
clone_size: .; v_call: TRBV19; j_call: TRBJ2-7; d_call: .; cdr3_aa: CASTPGHPYEQYF; cdr3_nt: TGTGCCAGTACCCCGGGACACCCCTACGAGCAGTACTTC
clone_size: .; v_call: TRBV5-1; j_call: TRBJ1-1; d_call: .; cdr3_aa: CASSLASMNTEAFF; cdr3_nt: TGCGCCAGCAGCTTGGCGTCTATGAACACTGAAGCTTTCTTT
clone_size: .; v_call: TRBV7-2; j_call: TRBJ1-4; d_call: TRBD1; cdr3_aa: CASSGRTGGGEKLFF; cdr3_nt: TGTGCCAGCAGCGGAAGGACAGGGGGAGGAGAAAAACTGTTTTTT
clone_size: once; v_call: TRBV19; j_call: TRBJ1-2; d_call: TRBD1; cdr3_aa: CASNTGGAGYGYTF; cdr3_nt: TGTGCCAGTAATACAGGGGGCGCAGGGTATGGCTACACCTTC
clone_size: .; v_call: TRBV5-1; j_call: TRBJ2-2; d_call: TRBD1; cdr3_aa: CASSLEGGSTGELFF; cdr3_nt: TGCGCCAGCAGCTTGGAAGGGGGCAGCACCGGGGAGCTGTTTTTT
clone_size: .; v_call: TRBV19; j_call: TRBJ1-2; d_call: TRBD1; cdr3_aa: CASSLLGGDGYTF; cdr3_nt: TGTGCCAGTAGTTTGTTAGGGGGCGATGGCTACACCTTC
clone_size: .; v_call: TRBV28; j_call: TRBJ1-1; d_call: .; cdr3_aa: CASSLSDMVLNTEAFF; cdr3_nt: TGTGCCAGCAGTTTATCGGACATGGTTTTGAACACTGAAGCTTTCTTT
clone_size: .; v_call: TRBV11-3; j_call: TRBJ2-5; d_call: TRBD1; cdr3_aa: CASSSTGVETQYF; cdr3_nt: TGTGCCAGCAGCTCAACAGGGGTGGAGACCCAGTACTTC
clone_size: .; v_call: TRBV15; j_call: TRBJ2-3; d_call: .; cdr3_aa: CATSRGQGNTDTQYF; cdr3_nt: TGTGCCACCAGCAGAGGGCAGGGAAACACAGATACGCAGTATTTT
clone_size: few; v_call: TRBV6-6; j_call: TRBJ1-2; d_call: .; cdr3_aa: CASSYSVSVSGYTF; cdr3_nt: TGTGCCAGCAGTTACTCGGTGTCCGTGAGCGGCTACACCTTC
clone_size: .; v_call: TRBV2; j_call: TRBJ1-1; d_call: .; cdr3_aa: CASSRSNTEAFF; cdr3_nt: TGTGCCAGCTCAAGGTCCAACACTGAAGCTTTCTTT
clone_size: few; v_call: TRBV4-2; j_call: TRBJ2-4; d_call: .; cdr3_aa: CASSQDVRNIQYF; cdr3_nt: TGTGCCAGCAGCCAAGATGTAAGAAACATTCAGTACTTC
clone_size: .; v_call: TRBV5-1; j_call: TRBJ2-1; d_call: TRBD1; cdr3_aa: CASSSGQGYNEQFF; cdr3_nt: TGCGCCAGCAGCTCAGGACAGGGATACAATGAGCAGTTCTTC
clone_size: .; v_call: TRBV7-3; j_call: TRBJ2-5; d_call: .; cdr3_aa: CASSLTSLETQYF; cdr3_nt: TGTGCCAGCAGCTTAACTAGCTTGGAGACCCAGTACTTC
clone_size: .; v_call: TRBV4-1; j_call: TRBJ2-7; d_call: .; cdr3_aa: CASSQMFRASYEQYF; cdr3_nt: TGCGCCAGCAGCCAGATGTTCAGGGCATCCTACGAGCAGTACTTC
clone_size: .; v_call: TRBV27; j_call: TRBJ1-2; d_call: TRBD1; cdr3_aa: CASSKSGTGGTSSGYTF; cdr3_nt: TGTGCCAGCAGTAAATCCGGGACAGGGGGAACCTCGAGCGGCTACACCTTC
clone_size: few; v_call: TRBV30; j_call: TRBJ1-2; d_call: .; cdr3_aa: CAWSDRVYGYTF; cdr3_nt: TGTGCCTGGAGTGACAGGGTATATGGCTACACCTTC
clone_size: .; v_call: TRBV6-6; j_call: TRBJ1-2; d_call: TRBD1; cdr3_aa: CASNTPGGRRGYTF; cdr3_nt: TGTGCCAGCAACACCCCAGGGGGGCGTAGGGGCTACACCTTC
clone_size: .; v_call: TRBV5-8; j_call: TRBJ2-1; d_call: .; cdr3_aa: CASSSGEAPALYNEQFF; cdr3_nt: TGTGCCAGCAGCTCAGGGGAGGCTCCCGCTCTATACAATGAGCAGTTCTTC
clone_size: .; v_call: TRBV13; j_call: TRBJ2-7; d_call: TRBD2; cdr3_aa: CASSLRGGTEQYF; cdr3_nt: TGTGCCAGCAGCTTACGCGGGGGAACCGAGCAGTACTTC
clone_size: few; v_call: TRBV7-9; j_call: TRBJ2-1; d_call: TRBD2; cdr3_aa: CASSLVAGGAEQFF; cdr3_nt: TGTGCCAGCAGCTTAGTAGCGGGAGGCGCTGAGCAGTTCTTC
clone_size: once; v_call: TRBV5-6; j_call: TRBJ2-5; d_call: TRBD1; cdr3_aa: CASSLIGVTGLFQETQYF; cdr3_nt: TGTGCCAGCAGCTTGATAGGGGTGACAGGGCTCTTCCAAGAGACCCAGTACTTC